A selection of T cell receptor beta chains follows, all from one sample in a study of shared clonotypes between healthy human individuals. The protocol was immunoSEQ multiplex PCR, while the TCRdb copy is restricted to in-frame clones and leaves out a portion. The sample records about 2.4 million clones, around 94% being singletons. Sequencing was performed on naive CD4+ T cells sorted from blood. These receptors were taken from a man younger than 35 in good health. Each CDR3 is given with its conserved first and last residue. A D gene is named only where the DNA matches it firmly. Clone size is shown for a subset of rows, as once, few, many or a class of expanded clone.

j_call: TRBJ2-7; v_call: TRBV4-1; clone_size: NA; d_call: TRBD1; cdr3_aa: CASSPGQGVIYEQYF; cdr3_nt: TGCGCCAGCAGCCCGGGACAGGGAGTGATCTACGAGCAGTACTTC
j_call: TRBJ2-7; v_call: TRBV18; clone_size: NA; d_call: TRBD2; cdr3_aa: CASSPLPLAGPSYEQYF; cdr3_nt: TGTGCCAGCTCACCCTTACCCCTAGCGGGACCCTCCTACGAGCAGTACTTC
j_call: TRBJ2-2; v_call: TRBV7-9; clone_size: NA; d_call: NA; cdr3_aa: CASSFGGTNTGELFF; cdr3_nt: TGTGCCAGCAGCTTCGGGGGAACCAACACCGGGGAGCTGTTTTTT
j_call: TRBJ1-2; v_call: TRBV18; clone_size: NA; d_call: NA; cdr3_aa: CASSPQGNYGYTF; cdr3_nt: TGTGCCAGCTCACCCCAGGGCAACTATGGCTACACCTTC
j_call: TRBJ2-7; v_call: TRBV29-1; clone_size: NA; d_call: TRBD2; cdr3_aa: CSAGGDGSYEQYF; cdr3_nt: TGCAGCGCGGGGGGGGACGGTAGCTACGAGCAGTACTTC
j_call: TRBJ2-3; v_call: TRBV5-4; clone_size: NA; d_call: TRBD2; cdr3_aa: CASSGASGSGDTQYF; cdr3_nt: TGTGCCAGCAGCGGTGCTAGCGGGAGCGGCGATACGCAGTATTTT
j_call: TRBJ1-2; v_call: TRBV9; clone_size: NA; d_call: NA; cdr3_aa: CASSYSTGKGANYGYTF; cdr3_nt: TGTGCCAGCAGCTATTCCACAGGGAAGGGGGCTAACTATGGCTACACCTTC
j_call: TRBJ2-1; v_call: TRBV7-3; clone_size: NA; d_call: NA; cdr3_aa: CASSLNLKEQFF; cdr3_nt: TGTGCCAGCAGCTTAAACCTCAAGGAGCAGTTCTTC
j_call: TRBJ1-4; v_call: TRBV29-1; clone_size: NA; d_call: NA; cdr3_aa: CSARPGANEKLFF; cdr3_nt: TGCAGCGCCCGCCCCGGGGCTAATGAAAAACTGTTTTTT
j_call: TRBJ2-7; v_call: TRBV6-5; clone_size: NA; d_call: NA; cdr3_aa: CASSYSRAGPYEQYF; cdr3_nt: TGTGCCAGCAGTTACTCTCGGGCAGGGCCCTACGAGCAGTACTTC
j_call: TRBJ2-7; v_call: TRBV19; clone_size: NA; d_call: TRBD1; cdr3_aa: CASSIDLGTEIYEQYF; cdr3_nt: TGTGCCAGTAGTATAGATCTCGGGACAGAGATCTACGAGCAGTACTTC
j_call: TRBJ2-7; v_call: TRBV7-2; clone_size: NA; d_call: TRBD2; cdr3_aa: CASSLVFGLAASYEQYF; cdr3_nt: TGTGCCAGCAGCTTAGTATTTGGGCTAGCGGCTTCCTACGAGCAGTACTTC
j_call: TRBJ2-2; v_call: TRBV6-1; clone_size: NA; d_call: NA; cdr3_aa: CASSEAGGTVNTGELFF; cdr3_nt: TGTGCCAGCAGTGAAGCAGGGGGGACAGTCAACACCGGGGAGCTGTTTTTT
j_call: TRBJ2-7; v_call: TRBV18; clone_size: NA; d_call: TRBD1; cdr3_aa: CASSSISGTGAYEQYF; cdr3_nt: TGTGCCAGCTCATCCATTTCCGGGACAGGGGCCTACGAGCAGTACTTC
j_call: TRBJ1-6; v_call: TRBV19; clone_size: once; d_call: TRBD1; cdr3_aa: CASRVGQGQSPLHF; cdr3_nt: TGTGCCAGTAGGGTGGGACAGGGACAGTCACCCCTCCACTTT
j_call: TRBJ1-5; v_call: TRBV30; clone_size: few; d_call: NA; cdr3_aa: CAWSVDRQPQHF; cdr3_nt: TGTGCCTGGAGTGTAGACCGGCAGCCCCAGCATTTT
j_call: TRBJ1-1; v_call: TRBV11-2; clone_size: NA; d_call: NA; cdr3_aa: CASSKDTVNTEAFF; cdr3_nt: TGTGCCAGCAGCAAAGACACGGTGAACACTGAAGCTTTCTTT
j_call: TRBJ2-5; v_call: TRBV7-2; clone_size: NA; d_call: NA; cdr3_aa: CASSFSWTVRETQYF; cdr3_nt: TGTGCCAGCAGCTTCTCATGGACAGTACGGGAGACCCAGTACTTC
j_call: TRBJ1-2; v_call: TRBV5-1; clone_size: NA; d_call: TRBD1; cdr3_aa: CASSLEGPGGGGSYTF; cdr3_nt: TGCGCCAGCAGCTTGGAGGGTCCAGGGGGAGGCGGTAGCTACACCTTC
j_call: TRBJ2-5; v_call: TRBV5-4; clone_size: NA; d_call: NA; cdr3_aa: CASSLARRQETQYF; cdr3_nt: TGTGCCAGCAGCTTGGCCAGGAGGCAAGAGACCCAGTACTTC
j_call: TRBJ1-1; v_call: TRBV6-1; clone_size: NA; d_call: TRBD1; cdr3_aa: CASSADRGGTEAFF; cdr3_nt: TGTGCCAGCAGCGCGGACAGGGGTGGCACTGAAGCTTTCTTT
j_call: TRBJ2-7; v_call: TRBV27; clone_size: NA; d_call: TRBD1; cdr3_aa: CASRARQGSEQYF; cdr3_nt: TGTGCCAGCAGGGCTAGACAGGGGAGTGAGCAGTACTTC